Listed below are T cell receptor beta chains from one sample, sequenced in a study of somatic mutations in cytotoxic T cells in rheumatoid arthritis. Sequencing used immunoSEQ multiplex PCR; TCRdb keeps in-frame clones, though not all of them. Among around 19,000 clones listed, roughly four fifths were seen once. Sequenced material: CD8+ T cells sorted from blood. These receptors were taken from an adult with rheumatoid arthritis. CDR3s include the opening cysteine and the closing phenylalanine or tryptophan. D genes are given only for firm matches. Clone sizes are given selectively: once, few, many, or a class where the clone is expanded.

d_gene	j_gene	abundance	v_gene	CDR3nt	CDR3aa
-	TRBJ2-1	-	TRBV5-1	TGCGCCAGCAGCTTGGATTCTAACAATGAGCAGTTCTTC	CASSLDSNNEQFF
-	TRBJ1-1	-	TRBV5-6	TGTGCCAGCAGCTCAGGTAACAGCCTCATGAACACTGAAGCTTTCTTT	CASSSGNSLMNTEAFF
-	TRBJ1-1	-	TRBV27	TGTGCCAGCAGACCGGGGTTGGGGGCTTGGACTGAAGCTTTCTTT	CASRPGLGAWTEAFF
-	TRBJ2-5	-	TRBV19	TGTGCCAGTAGCTTGTCACTTACAGGGTACAGAGAGACCCAGTACTTC	CASSLSLTGYRETQYF
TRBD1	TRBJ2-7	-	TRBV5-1	TGCGCCAGCAGCCCCGGCTTTGGGACAGCGATTCACGAGCAGTACTTC	CASSPGFGTAIHEQYF
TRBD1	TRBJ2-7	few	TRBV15	TGTGCCACCAGCAGAGGGACAGGGGGCTCCTACGAGCAGTACTTC	CATSRGTGGSYEQYF
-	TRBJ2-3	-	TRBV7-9	TGTGCCAGCAGCCCTCCCTCGGCAGGGGCTGGGGGGGCGCAGTATTTT	CASSPPSAGAGGAQYF
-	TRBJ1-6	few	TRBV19	TGTGCCAGTAGTCGAAGTGCGCAGGGCGATTCACCCCTCCACTTT	CASSRSAQGDSPLHF
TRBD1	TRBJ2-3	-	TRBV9	TGTGCCAGCAGCCAGGGACAGGCCCTTTTAAGCACAGATACGCAGTATTTT	CASSQGQALLSTDTQYF
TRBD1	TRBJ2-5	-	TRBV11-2	TGTGCCAGCAGCCCTCCACTTCACCGGGACATACAGGGGGAGACCCAGTACTTC	CASSPPLHRDIQGETQYF
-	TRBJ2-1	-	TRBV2	TGTGCCAGCACCTACAGGGTTTCAGGGAATGAGCAGTTCTTC	CASTYRVSGNEQFF
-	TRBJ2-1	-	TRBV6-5	TGTGCCAGCAGCCCTCGGACACGAGGCAATGAGCAGTTCTTC	CASSPRTRGNEQFF
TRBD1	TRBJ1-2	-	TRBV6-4	TGTGCCAGCAGTCTGCGACAGGGACACGGCTACACCTTC	CASSLRQGHGYTF
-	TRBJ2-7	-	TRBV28	TGTGCCAGCACTGCCTCCTACGAGCAGTACTTC	CASTASYEQYF
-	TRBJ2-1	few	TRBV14	TGTGCCAGCAGCCTTCGCTACAATGAGCAGTTCTTC	CASSLRYNEQFF
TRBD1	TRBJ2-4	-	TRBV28	TGTGCCAGCAGTTTTCCACCGACCTTAGAGATTGGGACAGAAAAAAACATTCAGTACTTC	CASSFPPTLEIGTEKNIQYF
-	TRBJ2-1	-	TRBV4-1	TGCGCCAGCAGCCAAGGACCGCTACGCTCCTACAATGAGCAGTTCTTC	CASSQGPLRSYNEQFF
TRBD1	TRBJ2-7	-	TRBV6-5	TGTGCCAGCAGTTACCGGCGGGTCCAGGGGGTCTACGAGCAGTACTTC	CASSYRRVQGVYEQYF
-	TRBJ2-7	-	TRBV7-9	TGTGCCAGCAGCCTAGAATTAGGGCATTACGAGCAGTACTTC	CASSLELGHYEQYF
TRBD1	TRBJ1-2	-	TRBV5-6	TGTGCCAGCAGCTTGGCCATTACGACAGGGGATACTAACTATGGCTACACCTTC	CASSLAITTGDTNYGYTF
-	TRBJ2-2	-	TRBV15	TGTGCCACCAGCCGGGCCAAAGGGACCGGGGAGCTGTTTTTT	CATSRAKGTGELFF
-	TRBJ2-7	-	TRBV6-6	TGTGCCAGCAGGGGACATACCTACGAGCAGTACTTC	CASRGHTYEQYF
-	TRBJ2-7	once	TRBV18	TGTGCCAGCTCACAAGACAGCTCCTACGAGCAGTACTTC	CASSQDSSYEQYF
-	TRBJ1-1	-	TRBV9	TGTGCCAGCAGCGTCTATGCCGTTTCGAACACTGAAGCTTTCTTT	CASSVYAVSNTEAFF
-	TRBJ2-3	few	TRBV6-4	TGTGCCAGCAGTGAGTTAGAGGCGAGCACAGATACGCAGTATTTT	CASSELEASTDTQYF
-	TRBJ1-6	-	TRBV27	TGTGCCAGCAGTTTTGGGAATTCACCCCTCCACTTT	CASSFGNSPLHF
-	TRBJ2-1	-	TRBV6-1	TGTGCCAGCAGTCCCCGGGTGGGTGAGCAGTTCTTC	CASSPRVGEQFF
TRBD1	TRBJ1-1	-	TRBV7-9	TGTGCCAGCAGCTTAAGGGGGCCGACTTTCTTT	CASSLRGPTFF
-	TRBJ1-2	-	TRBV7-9	TGTGCCAGCAGCTTAGGGGGGATCTACTATGGCTACACCTTC	CASSLGGIYYGYTF
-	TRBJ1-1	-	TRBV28	TGTGCCAGCAGTTTAAGGATAGTAGGGAACACTGAAGCTTTCTTT	CASSLRIVGNTEAFF
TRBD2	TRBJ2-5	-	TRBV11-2	TGTGCCAGCAGCTTAGAATGGACTAGAGAAGAGACCCAGTACTTC	CASSLEWTREETQYF
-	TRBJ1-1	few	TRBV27	TGTGCCAGCAGTTCAGAACTTCGGGGGACTGAAGCTTTCTTT	CASSSELRGTEAFF
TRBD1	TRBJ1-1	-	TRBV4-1	TGCGCCAGCAGCCAATTCGGACAGGGGGCGAACACTGAAGCTTTCTTT	CASSQFGQGANTEAFF
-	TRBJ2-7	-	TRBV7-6	TGTGCCAGCAGCCCCTTGACAGACGAGCAGTACTTC	CASSPLTDEQYF